This T cell receptor beta chain is from a study of T-cell memory formation after mild COVID-19. In this sample, this clonotype turned up many times. 5'RACE with constant-segment primers yielded barcoded, UMI-tagged TCR alpha and TCR beta cDNA libraries. TCRdb called the 5' RACE reads again in MiXCR, with one record for every CDR3 protein. This sample has over 500,000 distinct CDR3 sequences, with approximately 15% found just once. The germline V gene has CDR1 KGHSH and CDR2 LQKENI. The CDR3 extends over 12 amino acids. V lost 8 bases to trimming and J lost 4 bases, with 11 bases between them. Sample: PBMCs or a T cell subset sorted from them (not recorded which). The genes are TRBV18 and TRBJ2-5; no clear D. The sequence was obtained from an adult woman who had mild COVID-19 (a few samples of this study predate the infection). Cell type and time point are not known. This CDR3 is CASSPRRETQYF. In DNA form, the CDR3 reads TGTGCCAGCAGCCCCCGGCGAGAGACCCAGTACTTC.